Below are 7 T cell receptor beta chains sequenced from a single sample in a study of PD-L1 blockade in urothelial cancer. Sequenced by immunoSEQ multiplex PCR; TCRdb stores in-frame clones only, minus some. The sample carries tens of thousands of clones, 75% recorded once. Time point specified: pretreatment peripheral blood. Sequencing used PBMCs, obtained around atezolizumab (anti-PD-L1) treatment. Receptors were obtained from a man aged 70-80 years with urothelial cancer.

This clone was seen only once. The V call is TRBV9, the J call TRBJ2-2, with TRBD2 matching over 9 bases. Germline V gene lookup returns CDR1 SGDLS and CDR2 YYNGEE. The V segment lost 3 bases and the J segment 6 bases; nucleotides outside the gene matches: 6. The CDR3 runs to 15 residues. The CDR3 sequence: CASSEARGGAGELFF. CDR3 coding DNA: TGTGCCAGCAGCGAGGCGCGCGGGGGGGCCGGGGAGCTGTTTTTT.

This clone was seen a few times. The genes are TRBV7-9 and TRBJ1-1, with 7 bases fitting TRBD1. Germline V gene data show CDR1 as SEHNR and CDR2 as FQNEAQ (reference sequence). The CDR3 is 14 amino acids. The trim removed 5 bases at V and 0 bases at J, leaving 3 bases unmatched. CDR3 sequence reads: CASSIQGMNTEAFF. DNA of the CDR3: TGTGCCAGCAGCATACAGGGGATGAACACTGAAGCTTTCTTT.

The CDR3: CASSPTRSNTEAFF. In DNA, the CDR3 is TGTGCCAGCTCACCGACTCGGAGTAACACTGAAGCTTTCTTT. This chain connects TRBV18 to TRBJ1-1, with D unresolved. With 3 bases removed from V and 2 bases from J, the gap between germline ends came to 10 bases. This CDR3 has 14 residues. Looked up from germline, CDR1 is KGHSH and CDR2 is LQKENI.

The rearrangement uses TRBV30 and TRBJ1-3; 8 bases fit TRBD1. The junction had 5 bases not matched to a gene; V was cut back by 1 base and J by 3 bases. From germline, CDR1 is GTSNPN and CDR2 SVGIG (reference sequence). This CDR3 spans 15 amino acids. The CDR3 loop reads CAWSATDRDGNTIYF. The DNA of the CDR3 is TGTGCCTGGAGTGCAACGGACAGGGATGGAAACACCATATATTTT.

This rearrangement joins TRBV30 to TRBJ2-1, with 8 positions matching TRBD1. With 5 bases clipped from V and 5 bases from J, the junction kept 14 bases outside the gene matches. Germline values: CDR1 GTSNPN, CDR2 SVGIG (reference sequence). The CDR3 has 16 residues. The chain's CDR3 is CAWYRGEGQGNNEQFF. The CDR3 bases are TGTGCCTGGTATCGAGGAGAAGGACAGGGTAACAATGAGCAGTTCTTC.

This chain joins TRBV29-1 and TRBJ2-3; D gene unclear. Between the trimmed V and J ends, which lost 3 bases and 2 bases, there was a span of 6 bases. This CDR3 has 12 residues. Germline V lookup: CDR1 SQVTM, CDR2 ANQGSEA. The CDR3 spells CSVDPHTDTQYF. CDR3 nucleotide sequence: TGCAGCGTTGACCCCCACACAGATACGCAGTATTTT.

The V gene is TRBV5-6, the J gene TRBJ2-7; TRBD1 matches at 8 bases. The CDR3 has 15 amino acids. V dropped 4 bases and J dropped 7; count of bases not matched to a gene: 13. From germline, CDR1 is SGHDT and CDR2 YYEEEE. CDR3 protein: CASSRYGTGGKEQYF. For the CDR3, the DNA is TGTGCCAGCAGCCGTTATGGGACAGGCGGAAAAGAGCAGTACTTC.